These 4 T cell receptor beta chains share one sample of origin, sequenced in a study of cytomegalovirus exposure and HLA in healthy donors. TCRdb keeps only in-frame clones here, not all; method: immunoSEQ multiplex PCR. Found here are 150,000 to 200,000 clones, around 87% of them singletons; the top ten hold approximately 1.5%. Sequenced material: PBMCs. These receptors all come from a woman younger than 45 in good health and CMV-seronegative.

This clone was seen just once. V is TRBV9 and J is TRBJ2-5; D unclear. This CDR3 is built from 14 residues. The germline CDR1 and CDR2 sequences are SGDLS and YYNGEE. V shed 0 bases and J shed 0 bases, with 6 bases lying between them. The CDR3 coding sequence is TGTGCCAGCAGCGTAGATAAATACCAAGAGACCCAGTACTTC. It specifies CASSVDKYQETQYF.

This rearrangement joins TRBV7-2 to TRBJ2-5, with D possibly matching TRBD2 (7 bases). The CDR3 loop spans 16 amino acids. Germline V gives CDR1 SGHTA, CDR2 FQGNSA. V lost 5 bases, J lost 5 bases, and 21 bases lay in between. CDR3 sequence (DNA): TGTGCCAGCAGCCCACTAGATAGGGGGGGTTGGGAGACCCAGTACTTC. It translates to CASSPLDRGGWETQYF.

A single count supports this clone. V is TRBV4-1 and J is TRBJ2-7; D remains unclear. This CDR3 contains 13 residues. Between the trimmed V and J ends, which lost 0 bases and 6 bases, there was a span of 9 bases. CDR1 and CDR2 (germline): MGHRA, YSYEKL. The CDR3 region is CASSQDPGSEQYF. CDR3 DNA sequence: TGCGCCAGCAGCCAAGATCCCGGGTCCGAGCAGTACTTC.

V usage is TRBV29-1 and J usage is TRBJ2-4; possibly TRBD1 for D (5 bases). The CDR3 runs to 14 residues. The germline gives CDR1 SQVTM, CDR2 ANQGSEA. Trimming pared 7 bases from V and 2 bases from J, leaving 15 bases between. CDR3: CSAPEGASKNIQYF. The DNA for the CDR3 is TGCAGCGCCCCTGAAGGGGCATCCAAAAACATTCAGTACTTC.